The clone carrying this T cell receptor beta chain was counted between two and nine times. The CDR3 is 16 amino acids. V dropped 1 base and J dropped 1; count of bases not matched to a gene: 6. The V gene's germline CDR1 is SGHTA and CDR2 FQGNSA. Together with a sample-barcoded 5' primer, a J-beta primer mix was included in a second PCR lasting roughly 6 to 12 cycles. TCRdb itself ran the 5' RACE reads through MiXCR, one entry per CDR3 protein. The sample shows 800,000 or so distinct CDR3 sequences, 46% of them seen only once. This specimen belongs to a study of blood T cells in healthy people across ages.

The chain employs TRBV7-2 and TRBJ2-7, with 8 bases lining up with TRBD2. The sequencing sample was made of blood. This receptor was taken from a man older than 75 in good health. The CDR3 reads CASSLGSGGISYEQYF. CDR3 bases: TGTGCCAGCAGCTTAGGAAGCGGGGGAATTTCCTACGAGCAGTACTTC.